This T cell receptor beta chain was sequenced in a study of T cell repertoires in cytomegalovirus infection. Overall study context: Recently identified HLA-C-restricted CMV epitopes were among the peptides used. Both a matching HLA type and CMV infection were indicated by public TCR beta signatures. Findings and caveats of the study: Dominant in the ex vivo response were TCR beta clonotypes restricted by HLA-C and specific for CMV. Individuals carrying CMV plus the relevant HLA were identified by cumulative frequency of public TCR beta families.

On this clonotype: Its antigen is unknown.

Trimming removed 7 bases at V and 2 bases at J, with 16 bases between. Germline V gene data show CDR1 as LGHNT and CDR2 as FRNRAP. The CDR3 is made up of 15 amino acids. TCRdb re-analysed the reads in MiXCR, keeping a single row per CDR3 protein. This sample carries 650,000 to 900,000 distinct CDR3 sequences, about 29% of them seen once, and the ten largest clones take about an eighth. This clonotype originated in a human donor in good health (CMV status not recorded). Some clones in this sample may be carry-over from other donors' samples. The sample here was cultured CD8+ T cells from PBMCs, taken from culture after CMV antigen stimulation. The chain recombines TRBV12-5 with TRBJ2-3, with D perhaps matching TRBD1 (5 bases). CDR3 coding DNA: TGTGCTAGTGCCTTGAACACAGGAATCACAGATACGCAGTATTTT. This encodes CASALNTGITDTQYF.